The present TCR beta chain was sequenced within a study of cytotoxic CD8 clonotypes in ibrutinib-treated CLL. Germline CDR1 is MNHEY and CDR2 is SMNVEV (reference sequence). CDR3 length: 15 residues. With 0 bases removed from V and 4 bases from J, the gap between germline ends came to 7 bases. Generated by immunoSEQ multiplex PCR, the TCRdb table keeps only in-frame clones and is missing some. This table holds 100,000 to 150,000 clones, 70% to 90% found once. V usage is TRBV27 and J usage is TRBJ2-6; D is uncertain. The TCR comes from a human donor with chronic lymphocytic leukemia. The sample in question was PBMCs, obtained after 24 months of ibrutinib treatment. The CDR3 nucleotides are TGTGCCAGCAGTTTATCGGATTCAGGGGCCAACGTCCTGACTTTC. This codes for CASSLSDSGANVLTF.